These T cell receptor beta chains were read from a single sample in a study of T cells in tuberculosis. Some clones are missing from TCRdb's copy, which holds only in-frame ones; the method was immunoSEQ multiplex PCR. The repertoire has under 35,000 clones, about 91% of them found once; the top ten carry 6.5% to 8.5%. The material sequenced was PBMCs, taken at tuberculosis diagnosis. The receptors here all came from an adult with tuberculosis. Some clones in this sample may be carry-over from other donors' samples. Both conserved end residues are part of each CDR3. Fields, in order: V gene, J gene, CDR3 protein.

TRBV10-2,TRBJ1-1,CASSTDGGVRTEAFF
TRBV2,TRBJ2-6,CASTPLRGGTYSGANVLTF
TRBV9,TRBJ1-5,CASSVGGRVDQPQHF
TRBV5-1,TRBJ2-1,CASSLGTGDNEQFF
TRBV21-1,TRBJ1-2,CASSRNGQFEGYGYTF
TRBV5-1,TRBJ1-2,CASSFGTPHAGSGYTF
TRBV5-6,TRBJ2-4,CASSLALTGMAKNIQYF
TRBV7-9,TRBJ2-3,CASSLDLRQGAGDTQYF
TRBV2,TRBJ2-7,CASRGTSGKAYEQYF
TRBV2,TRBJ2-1,CASPGLAGGPSYNEQFF
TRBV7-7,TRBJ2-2,CASSPLGATNTGELFF
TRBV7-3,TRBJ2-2,CASSLTGTTNTGELFF
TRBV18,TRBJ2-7,CASSPTLAGPHEQYF
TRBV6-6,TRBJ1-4,CASSYTGTGEGEKLFF
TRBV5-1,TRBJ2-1,CASSSQRRSTGNEQFF
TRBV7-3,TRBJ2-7,CASSLGRTYEQYF
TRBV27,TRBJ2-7,CASRPLAGGGSYEQYF
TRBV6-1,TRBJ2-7,CASADPNEQYF
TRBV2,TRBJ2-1,CASREGPGEQFF
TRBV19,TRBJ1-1,CASLPRENTEAFF
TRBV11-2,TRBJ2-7,CASSDERPAGAQYF
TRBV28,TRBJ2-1,CASSSMLAGNSYNEQFF
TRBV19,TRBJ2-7,CASSPGTRGYEQYF
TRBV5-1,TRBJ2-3,CASSLGGFTTTDTQYF